One and the same sample provided the 9 T cell receptor beta chains below, sequenced in a study of Graves' ophthalmopathy and Graves' hyperthyroidism. Investigators amplified TCR beta CDR3 regions from RNA transcripts. In the first round, RT-PCR was carried out with HTBI primers, and a multiplex PCR formed the second round. A single record per CDR3 protein comes from TCRdb applying MiXCR to the multiplex PCR reads. The sample records 400,000 or so distinct CDR3 sequences, about 15% being singletons. The sequenced sample consisted of peripheral blood. The receptors shown here come from an adult woman with stable Graves' hyperthyroidism.

This clonotype was counted at least ten times. The CDR3 nucleotides are TGTGCCAGCAGTGGGAGTTTCTACGAGCAGTACTTC. Residues: CASSGSFYEQYF. The chain joins TRBV6-2 or TRBV6-3 to TRBJ2-7; maybe TRBD2 (5 bases). Trimming shortened V by 5 bases and J by 3 bases, and 8 bases separated the two germline ends. Germline values: CDR1 MNHEY, CDR2 SVGEGT. This CDR3 spans 12 amino acids.

This chain joins TRBV12-3 or TRBV12-4 and TRBJ1-2; the D is unclear. The V end lost 5 bases, the J end lost 5 bases, and 12 bases lay between the germline ends. The CDR3 is 13 amino acids. In DNA form, the CDR3 reads TGTGCCAGCAGTCGTGACGGGAAATATGGCTACACCTTC. Its protein product is CASSRDGKYGYTF.

This clonotype was observed many times. The rearrangement joins TRBV15 to TRBJ1-2; D ambiguous. V dropped 1 base and J dropped 1 base, with 10 bases sitting between them. This CDR3 comprises 15 residues. Germline CDR1 and CDR2: LNHNV and YYDKDF (reference sequence). CDR3 bases: TGTGCCACCAGCAGAGGATCCGGGCATAACTATGGCTACACCTTC. Translating it yields CATSRGSGHNYGYTF. Full variable domain (missing parts from reference TRBV15 and TRBJ1-2): DAMVIQNPRYQVTQFGKPVTLSCSQTLNHNVMYWYQQKSSQAPKLLFHYYDKDFNNEADTPDNFQSRRPNTSFCFLDIRSPGLGDTAMYLCATSRGSGHNYGYTFGSGTRLTVV.

V is TRBV28 and J is TRBJ1-1; no definite D call. The CDR3 extends over 15 amino acids. Trimming pared 4 bases from V and 1 base from J, leaving 13 bases between. The germline gives CDR1 MDHEN, CDR2 SYDVKM. The CDR3 region has the DNA TGTGCCAGCAGTTCGACGTTACGGGGGAACACTGAAGCTTTCTTT. Translating it yields CASSSTLRGNTEAFF. The full variable domain, rest sourced from reference TRBV28 and TRBJ1-1, is DVKVTQSSRYLVKRTGEKVFLECVQDMDHENMFWYRQDPGLGLRLIYFSYDVKMKEKGDIPEGYSVSREKKERFSLILESASTNQTSMYLCASSSTLRGNTEAFFGQGTRLTVV.

Many counts were recorded for this clonotype. The V call is TRBV5-1, the J call TRBJ1-2; D is undetermined. Between the trimmed V and J ends, which lost 0 bases and 3 bases, there was a span of 6 bases. Germline-derived CDR1 and CDR2 are SGHRS and YFSETQ. This CDR3 is built from 13 residues. CDR3 nucleotide sequence: TGCGCCAGCAGCTTGGGAGGAGACTATGGCTACACCTTC. This codes for CASSLGGDYGYTF.

In its sample, this clonotype was seen many times. The chain carries TRBV28 and TRBJ2-7; tentative D call: TRBD2 (6 bases). From germline, CDR1 is MDHEN and CDR2 SYDVKM. This CDR3 spans 13 amino acids. Trimming shortened V by 7 bases and J by 3 bases, and 13 bases separated the two germline ends. In DNA form, the CDR3 reads TGTGCCAGCAATATCGGACTAAACTACGAGCAGTACTTC. Translated: CASNIGLNYEQYF.

This clonotype was seen repeatedly, ten times or more. The rearrangement links TRBV4-3 to TRBJ2-7; tentative D call: TRBD2 (5 bases). Trimming shortened V by 0 bases and J by 3 bases, and 9 bases separated the two germline ends. CDR3 length: 14 residues. From germline, CDR1 is LGHNA and CDR2 YSLEER. The CDR3 sequence: CASSQDAGLYEQYF. CDR3 nucleotide sequence: TGCGCCAGCAGCCAAGATGCGGGCCTCTACGAGCAGTACTTC.

This clonotype was detected ten times or more. The chain joins TRBV20-1 to TRBJ1-1; TRBD1 aligns across 7 bases. CDR3 length: 14 amino acids. The germline V gene has CDR1 DFQATT and CDR2 SNEGSKA (reference sequence). Trimming cost V 6 bases and J 1 base; bases outside gene matches: 8. The chain's CDR3 is CSARQGLGNTEAFF. CDR3 coding DNA: TGCAGTGCAAGACAGGGCCTCGGGAACACTGAAGCTTTCTTT.

This clonotype was counted ten times or more. J is TRBJ1-5 and V is TRBV19; possibly TRBD1 for D (5 bases). V dropped 3 bases and J dropped 3 bases, with 12 bases sitting between them. The CDR3 loop spans 15 amino acids. Germline V gene data show CDR1 as LNHDA and CDR2 as SQIVND (reference sequence). CDR3 nucleotides: TGTGCCAGTAGTATCGGGGGGAATAACAATCAGCCCCAGCATTTT. This gives the protein CASSIGGNNNQPQHF. Filled out from reference TRBV19 and TRBJ1-5, the complete variable domain reads DGGITQSPKYLFRKEGQNVTLSCEQNLNHDAMYWYRQDPGQGLRLIYYSQIVNDFQKGDIAEGYSVSREKKESFPLTVTSAQKNPTAFYLCASSIGGNNNQPQHFGDGTRLSIL.